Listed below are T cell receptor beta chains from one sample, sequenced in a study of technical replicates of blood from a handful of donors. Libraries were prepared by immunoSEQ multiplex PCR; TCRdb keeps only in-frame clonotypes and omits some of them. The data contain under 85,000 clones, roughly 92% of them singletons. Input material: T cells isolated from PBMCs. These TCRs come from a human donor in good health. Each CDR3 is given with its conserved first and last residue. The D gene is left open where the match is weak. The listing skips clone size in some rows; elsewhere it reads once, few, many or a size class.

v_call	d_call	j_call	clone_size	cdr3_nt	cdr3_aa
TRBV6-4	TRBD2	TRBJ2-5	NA	TGTGCCAGCAGTGCTAGCGGGGGGGCAGAGACCCAGTACTTC	CASSASGGAETQYF
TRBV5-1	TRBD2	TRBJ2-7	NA	TGCGCCAGCAGCCTACACGAACCGGGACTAGGTTTTGGATACGAGCAGTACTTC	CASSLHEPGLGFGYEQYF
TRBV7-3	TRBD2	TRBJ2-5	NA	TGTGCCAGCAGTTCACCGGCCGGGGGGGGTCAAGAGACCCAGTACTTC	CASSSPAGGGQETQYF
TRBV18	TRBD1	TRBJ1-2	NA	TGTGCCAGCTCACCAAGGACAGGGCTGGCTAACTATGGCTACACCTTC	CASSPRTGLANYGYTF
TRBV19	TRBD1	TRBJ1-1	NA	TGTGCCAGTACAGGGGGATCGAACACTGAAGCTTTCTTT	CASTGGSNTEAFF
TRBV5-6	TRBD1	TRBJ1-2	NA	TGTGCCAGCAGCTCCCGACGACAGGGCAACTATGGCTACACCTTC	CASSSRRQGNYGYTF
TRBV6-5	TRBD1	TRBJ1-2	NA	TGTGCCAGCAGTTACTCCGGGACAGGGGGATATGGCTACACCTTC	CASSYSGTGGYGYTF
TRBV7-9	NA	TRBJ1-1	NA	TGTGCCAGCAGCTTCGTAACACCAGAAGAAGCTTTCTTT	CASSFVTPEEAFF
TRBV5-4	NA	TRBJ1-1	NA	TGTGCCAGCAACCTTCAGGGTGGGACTGAAGCTTTCTTT	CASNLQGGTEAFF
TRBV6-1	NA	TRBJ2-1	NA	TGTGCCAGCACGAGGGCCGGCTCCTACAATGAGCAGTTCTTC	CASTRAGSYNEQFF
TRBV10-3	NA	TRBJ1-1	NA	TGTGCCATCAGTGTGGGGGGGGGAAGTAAAAACACTGAAGCTTTCTTT	CAISVGGGSKNTEAFF
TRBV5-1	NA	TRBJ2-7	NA	TGCGCCAGCACCGGGTTGACCCCCTACGAGCAGTACTTC	CASTGLTPYEQYF
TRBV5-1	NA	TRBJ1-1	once	TGCGCCAGCAGCTTGGCCAGCCCGAGAGAGCGAGCTTTCTTT	CASSLASPRERAFF
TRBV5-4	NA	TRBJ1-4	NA	TGTGCCAGCAGCTTGCAAGCAGAAAAACTGTTTTTT	CASSLQAEKLFF
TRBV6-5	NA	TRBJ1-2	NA	TGTGCCAGCAGTTACACAGGGACGGCTAACTATGGCTACACCTTC	CASSYTGTANYGYTF
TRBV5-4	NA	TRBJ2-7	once	TGTGCCAGCAGCTTGGCCGGCAGGGGAAGCTCCTACGAGCAGTACTTC	CASSLAGRGSSYEQYF
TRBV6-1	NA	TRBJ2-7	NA	TGTGCCAGCAGTGAAGCTCGGAAGGGACTGAACTCAATCGATACCAGCAGATTCTACGAGCAGTACTTC	CASSEARKGLNSIDTSRFYEQYF
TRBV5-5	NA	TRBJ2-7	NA	TGTGCCAGCAGCTTGGGACTTAAGGACGAGCAGTACTTC	CASSLGLKDEQYF
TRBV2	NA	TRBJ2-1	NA	TGTGCCAGCAGTGACACTAGCTTCCACAATGAGCAGTTCTTC	CASSDTSFHNEQFF
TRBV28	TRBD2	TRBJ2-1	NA	TGTGCCAGCAGGATGGGACTAGCCACGGAGCAGTTCTTC	CASRMGLATEQFF
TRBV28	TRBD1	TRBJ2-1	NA	TGTGCCAGCAACCGGGACAGCTACAATGAGCAGTTCTTC	CASNRDSYNEQFF
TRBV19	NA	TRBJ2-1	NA	TGTGCCAGTAGTATAATAACGGCAGGTAACAATGAGCAGTTCTTC	CASSIITAGNNEQFF
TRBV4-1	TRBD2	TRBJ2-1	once	TGCGCCAGCAGCAAGGAAAGTAGCGGGAGCTCCTACAATGAGCAGTTCTTC	CASSKESSGSSYNEQFF
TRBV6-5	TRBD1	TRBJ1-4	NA	TGTGCCAGCAGGGGACAGGGGGCAATTCGGGAAAAACTGTTTTTT	CASRGQGAIREKLFF
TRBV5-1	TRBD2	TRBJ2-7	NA	TGCGCCAGCAGCCCCCGATTAGGGGAGGGATACGAGCAGTACTTC	CASSPRLGEGYEQYF
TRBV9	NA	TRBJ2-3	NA	TGTGCCAGCAGCCCAAGCACAGATACGCAGTATTTT	CASSPSTDTQYF
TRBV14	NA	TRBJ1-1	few	TGTGCCAGCAGCCAAGGAATGGTATCCTTCAAGGACATGAACACTGAAGCTTTCTTT	CASSQGMVSFKDMNTEAFF
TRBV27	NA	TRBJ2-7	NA	TGTGCCAGCAGCCGGACAGTCGTCTCCTACGAGCAGTACTTC	CASSRTVVSYEQYF
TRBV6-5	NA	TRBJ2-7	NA	TGTGCCAGCGGCGGAGGGAGAGGGTACGAGCAGTACTTC	CASGGGRGYEQYF
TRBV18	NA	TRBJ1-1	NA	TGTGCCAGCTCCCCGGTTGGGCCAAACACTGAAGCTTTCTTT	CASSPVGPNTEAFF
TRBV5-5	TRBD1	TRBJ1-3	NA	TGTGCCAGCAGCTGGGGGACAGCGGGAAACACCATATATTTT	CASSWGTAGNTIYF
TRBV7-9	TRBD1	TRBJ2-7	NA	TGTGCCAGCAGCCGGGACAGGGGGGGGTACGAGCAGTACTTC	CASSRDRGGYEQYF
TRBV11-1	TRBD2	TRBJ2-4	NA	TGTGCCAGCAGCTCTCGGCGGGGGTGGAACATTCAGTACTTC	CASSSRRGWNIQYF
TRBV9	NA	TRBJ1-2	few	TGTGCCAGCAGCGCACACCAGGGAAGTATTGGCTACACCTTC	CASSAHQGSIGYTF
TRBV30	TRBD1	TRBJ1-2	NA	TGTGCCTGGAGTCTTGACAGGGGTATCGATGGCTACACCTTC	CAWSLDRGIDGYTF
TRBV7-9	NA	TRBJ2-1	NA	TGTGCCAGCAGCTTAGGTACTAGCCTCGATGAGCAGTTCTTC	CASSLGTSLDEQFF
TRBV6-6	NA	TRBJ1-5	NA	TGTGCCAGCAGCCAGTCGACAGGCGGACCCAATCAGCCCCAGCATTTT	CASSQSTGGPNQPQHF
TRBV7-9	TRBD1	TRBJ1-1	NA	TGTGCCAGCAGCTTAGGGGTCCAGGGGGCAGGGTTGAACACTGAAGCTTTCTTT	CASSLGVQGAGLNTEAFF
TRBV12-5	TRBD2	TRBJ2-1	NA	TGTGCTAGTGGTTTGGTACTAGCGGGGGGCCCTCAGTTCTTC	CASGLVLAGGPQFF
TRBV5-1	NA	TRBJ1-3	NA	TGCGCCAGCAGCCTGACACCAGGAAACACCATATATTTT	CASSLTPGNTIYF
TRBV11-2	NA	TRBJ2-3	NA	TGTGCCAGCAGCTTACTAGTAGGGGTTGCGCCAGATACGCAGTATTTT	CASSLLVGVAPDTQYF
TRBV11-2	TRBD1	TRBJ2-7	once	TGTGCCAGCAGTCCGGGACAGAGCTTTTACGAGCAGTACTTC	CASSPGQSFYEQYF
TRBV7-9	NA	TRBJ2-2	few	TGTGCCAGCAGCTTAGTACAAGCCGGGGAGCTGTTTTTT	CASSLVQAGELFF
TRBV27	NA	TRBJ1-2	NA	TGTGCCAGCAGAGCTGGAATGGGACTTGCGGATGGCTACACCTTC	CASRAGMGLADGYTF
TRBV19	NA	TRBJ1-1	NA	TGTGCCAGTAGTAGCCCCCAGATCCTCGCTGAAGCTTTCTTT	CASSSPQILAEAFF